This T cell receptor beta chain was obtained from a study of blood T cell repertoires in COVID-19. Study-level information: The study drew acute and convalescent COVID-19 samples from the United States, Italy and Spain.

Per the study methods: Amplification from reference gene primers served as the basis for estimated nucleated cell counts. Clones were sequenced by immunoSEQ multiplex PCR, and TCRdb holds only the in-frame ones, with some missing. For V, J and clone size, that table is used; D and trimming come from the DNA. This table has over 150,000 clones, more than 80% appearing once. Trimming shortened V by 6 bases and J by 0 bases, and 14 bases separated the two germline ends. The germline gives CDR1 MDHEN, CDR2 SYDVKM. The CDR3 totals 15 residues. Patients from Seattle were sampled longitudinally, starting during active infection.

The material sequenced was peripheral blood. This TCR was sampled from a woman older than 75 with COVID-19, enrolled during active disease. The V call is TRBV28, the J call TRBJ2-5, with TRBD1 as a possible D gene (5 bases). CDR3 sequence (DNA): TGTGCCAGCAGCAGTATGACAGAGTACCAAGAGACCCAGTACTTC. Translated, it gives CASSSMTEYQETQYF. The full variable domain, its missing parts supplied by reference TRBV28 and TRBJ2-5, is DVKVTQSSRYLVKRTGEKVFLECVQDMDHENMFWYRQDPGLGLRLIYFSYDVKMKEKGDIPEGYSVSREKKERFSLILESASTNQTSMYLCASSSMTEYQETQYFGPGTRLLVL.